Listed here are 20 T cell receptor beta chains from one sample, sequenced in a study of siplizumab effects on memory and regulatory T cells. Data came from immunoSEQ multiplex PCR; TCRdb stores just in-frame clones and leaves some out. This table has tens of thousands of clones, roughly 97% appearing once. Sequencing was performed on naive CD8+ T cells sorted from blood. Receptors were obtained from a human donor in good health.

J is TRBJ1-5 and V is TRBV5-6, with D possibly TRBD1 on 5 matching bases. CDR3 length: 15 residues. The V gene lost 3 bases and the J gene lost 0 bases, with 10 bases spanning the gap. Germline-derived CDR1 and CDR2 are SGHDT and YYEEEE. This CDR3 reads CASSWGLSSNQPQHF. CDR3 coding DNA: TGTGCCAGCAGCTGGGGACTTTCTAGCAATCAGCCCCAGCATTTT.

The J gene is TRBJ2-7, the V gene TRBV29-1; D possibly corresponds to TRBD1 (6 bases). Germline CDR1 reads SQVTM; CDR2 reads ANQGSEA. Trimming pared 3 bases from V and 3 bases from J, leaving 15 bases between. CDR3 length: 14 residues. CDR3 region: CSVDSEDSRYEQYF. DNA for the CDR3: TGCAGCGTTGACTCTGAGGACAGTCGCTACGAGCAGTACTTC.

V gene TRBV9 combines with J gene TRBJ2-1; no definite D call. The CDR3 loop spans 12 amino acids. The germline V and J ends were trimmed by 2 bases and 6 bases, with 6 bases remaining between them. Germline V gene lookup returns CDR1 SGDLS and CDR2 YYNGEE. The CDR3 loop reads CASSVSSNEQFF. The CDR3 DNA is TGTGCCAGCAGCGTGTCCAGCAATGAGCAGTTCTTC.

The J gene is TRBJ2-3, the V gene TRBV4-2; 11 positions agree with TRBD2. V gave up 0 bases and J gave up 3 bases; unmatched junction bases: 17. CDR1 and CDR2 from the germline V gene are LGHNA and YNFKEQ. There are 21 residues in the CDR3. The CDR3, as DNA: TGTGCCAGCAGCCAAGATCAACTAGCGGGGGTGCCCAGGGAACGAACAGATACGCAGTATTTT. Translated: CASSQDQLAGVPRERTDTQYF.

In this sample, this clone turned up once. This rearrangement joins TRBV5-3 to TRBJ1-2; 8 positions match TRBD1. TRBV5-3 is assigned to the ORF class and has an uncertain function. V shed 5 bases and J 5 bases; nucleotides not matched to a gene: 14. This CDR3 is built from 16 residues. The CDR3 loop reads CARRSSMGTGHYGYTF. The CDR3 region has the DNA TGTGCCAGAAGGTCCTCGATGGGGACAGGTCATTATGGCTACACCTTC.

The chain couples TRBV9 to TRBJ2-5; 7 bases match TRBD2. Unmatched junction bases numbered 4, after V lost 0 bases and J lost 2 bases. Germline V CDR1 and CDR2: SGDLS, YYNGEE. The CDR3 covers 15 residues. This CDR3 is CASSVGGSGQETQYF. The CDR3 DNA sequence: TGTGCCAGCAGCGTAGGGGGTAGCGGGCAAGAGACCCAGTACTTC.

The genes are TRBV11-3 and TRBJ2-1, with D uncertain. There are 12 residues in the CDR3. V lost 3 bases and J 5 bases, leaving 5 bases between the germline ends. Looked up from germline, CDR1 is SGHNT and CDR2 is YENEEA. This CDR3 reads CASSLGNNEQFF. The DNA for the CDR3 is TGTGCCAGCAGCTTGGGGAACAATGAGCAGTTCTTC.

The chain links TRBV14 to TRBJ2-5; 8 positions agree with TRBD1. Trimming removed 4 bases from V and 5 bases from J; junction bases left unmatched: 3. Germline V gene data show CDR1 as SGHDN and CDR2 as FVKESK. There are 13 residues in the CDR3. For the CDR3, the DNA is TGTGCCAGCAGCCCAGGGGGCAGGGAGACCCAGTACTTC. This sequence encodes CASSPGGRETQYF.

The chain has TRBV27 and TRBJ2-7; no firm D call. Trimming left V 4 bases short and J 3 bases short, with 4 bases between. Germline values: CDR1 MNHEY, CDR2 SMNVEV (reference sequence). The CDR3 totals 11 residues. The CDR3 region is CASSSRYEQYF. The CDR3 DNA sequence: TGTGCCAGCAGTTCGCGCTACGAGCAGTACTTC.

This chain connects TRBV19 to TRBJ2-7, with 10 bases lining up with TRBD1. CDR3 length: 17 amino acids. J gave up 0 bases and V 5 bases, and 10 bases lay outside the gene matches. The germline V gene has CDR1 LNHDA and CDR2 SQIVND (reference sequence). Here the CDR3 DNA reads TGTGCCAGTAGTCTACACCCAGACAGGGGGCCCTCCTACGAGCAGTACTTC. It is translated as CASSLHPDRGPSYEQYF.

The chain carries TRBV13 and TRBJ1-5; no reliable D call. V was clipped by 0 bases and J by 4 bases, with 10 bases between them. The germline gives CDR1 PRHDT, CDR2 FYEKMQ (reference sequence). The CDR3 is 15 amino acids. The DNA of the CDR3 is TGTGCCAGCAGCTTAGGCCCGGTAGGGAATCAGCCCCAGCATTTT. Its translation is CASSLGPVGNQPQHF.

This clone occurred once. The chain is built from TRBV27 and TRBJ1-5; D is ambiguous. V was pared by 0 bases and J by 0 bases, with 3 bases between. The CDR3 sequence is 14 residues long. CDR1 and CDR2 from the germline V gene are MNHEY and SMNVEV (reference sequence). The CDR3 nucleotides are TGTGCCAGCAGTTTATCAAGTAGCAATCAGCCCCAGCATTTT. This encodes CASSLSSSNQPQHF.

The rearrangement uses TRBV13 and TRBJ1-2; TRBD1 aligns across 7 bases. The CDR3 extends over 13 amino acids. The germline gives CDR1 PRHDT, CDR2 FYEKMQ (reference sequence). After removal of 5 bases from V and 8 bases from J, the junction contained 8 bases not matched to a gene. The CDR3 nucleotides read TGTGCCAGCAGCGCCGGGACAGAGAAAGGCTACACCTTC. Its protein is CASSAGTEKGYTF.

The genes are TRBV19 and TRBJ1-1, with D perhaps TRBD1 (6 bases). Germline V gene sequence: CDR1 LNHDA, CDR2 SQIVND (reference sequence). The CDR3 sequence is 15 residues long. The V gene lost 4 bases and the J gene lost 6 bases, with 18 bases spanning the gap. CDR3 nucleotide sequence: TGTGCCAGTAGTACAGGGGAGTCCTTTGCCTCTGAAGCTTTCTTT. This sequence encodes CASSTGESFASEAFF.

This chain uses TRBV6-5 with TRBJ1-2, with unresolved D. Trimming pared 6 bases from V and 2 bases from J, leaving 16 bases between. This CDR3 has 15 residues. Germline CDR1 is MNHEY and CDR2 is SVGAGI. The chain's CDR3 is CASSTIPLGNYGYTF. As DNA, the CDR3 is TGTGCCAGCAGCACAATACCCCTGGGAAACTATGGCTACACCTTC.

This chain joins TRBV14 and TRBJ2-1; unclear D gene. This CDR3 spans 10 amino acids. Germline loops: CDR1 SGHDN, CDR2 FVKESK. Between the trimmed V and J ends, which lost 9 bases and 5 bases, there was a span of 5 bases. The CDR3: CASSNNEQFF. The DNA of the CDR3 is TGTGCCAGTTCTAACAATGAGCAGTTCTTC. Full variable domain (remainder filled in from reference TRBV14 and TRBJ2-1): EAGVTQFPSHSVIEKGQTVTLRCDPISGHDNLYWYRRVMGKEIKFLLHFVKESKQDESGMPNNRFLAERTGGTYSTLKVQPAELEDSGVYFCASSNNEQFFGPGTRLTVL.

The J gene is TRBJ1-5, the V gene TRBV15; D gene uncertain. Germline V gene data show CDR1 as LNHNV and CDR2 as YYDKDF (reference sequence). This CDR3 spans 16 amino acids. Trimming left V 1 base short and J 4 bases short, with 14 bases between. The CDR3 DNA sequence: TGTGCCACCAGCAGAGCCGAAGGGATAGCAAATCAGCCCCAGCATTTT. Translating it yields CATSRAEGIANQPQHF.

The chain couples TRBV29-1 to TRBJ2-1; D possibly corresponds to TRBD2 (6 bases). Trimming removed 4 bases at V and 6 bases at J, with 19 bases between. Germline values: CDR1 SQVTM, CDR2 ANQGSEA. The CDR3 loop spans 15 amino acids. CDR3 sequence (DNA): TGCAGCGTTGGGGGGGTTATGGATCGAGGCAATGAGCAGTTCTTC. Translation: CSVGGVMDRGNEQFF.

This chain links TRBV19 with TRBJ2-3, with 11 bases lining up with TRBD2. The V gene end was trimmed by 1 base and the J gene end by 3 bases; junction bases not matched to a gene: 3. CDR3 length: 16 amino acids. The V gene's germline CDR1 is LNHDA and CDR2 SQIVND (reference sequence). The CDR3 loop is CASSIVTSGGTDTQYF. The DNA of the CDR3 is TGTGCCAGTAGTATAGTAACTAGCGGGGGTACAGATACGCAGTATTTT.

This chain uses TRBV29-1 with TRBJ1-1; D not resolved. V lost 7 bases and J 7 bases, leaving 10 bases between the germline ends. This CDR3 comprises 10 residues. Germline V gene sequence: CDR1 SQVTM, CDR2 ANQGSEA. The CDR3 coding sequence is TGCAGCGCTTGGGCAATTGAAGCTTTCTTT. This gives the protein CSAWAIEAFF.